This T cell receptor delta chain is drawn from a study of γδ T cells in repeated Plasmodium falciparum infection. Whole-study context: Samples were taken at baseline, before some infections, and 21 days after each.

This clone was seen only a few times. Its antigen is undetermined. The mismatch at residue 17 between this DNA's translation and the TCRdb protein of a much larger clone likely reflects a read error; the protein shown is translated from the DNA. TRG and TRD sequences were obtained from every sorted gammadelta sample. TCRdb repeated clone calling on the multiplex PCR reads with CATT. The table records under 50,000 delta-chain clones, approximately 1.5% of them present only once. Study-level results: The Malian cohort came from a small rural village of predominantly one ethnic group.

This clonotype originated in a pool of human donors (malaria-infected and uninfected, not separated). Input material: gamma-delta T cells from blood.

CDR3 in DNA: TGTGCTCTTGGGGAGCCGGCTAAGAGCAGAATGAACTGGGGGATACCGCACACCGATAAACTCATCTTT. This encodes CALGEPAKSRMNWGIPHTDKLIF. This chain uses TRDV1 with TRDJ1; TRDD3 matches 12 bases. TCRdb is silent on the J gene; assignment here came from matching the DNA to germline. With V trimmed by 3 bases and J by 0 bases, 23 bases remained unmatched. Germline-derived CDR1 and CDR2 are TSWWSYY and QGS. This CDR3 has 23 residues.